This section outlines one TCR beta chain sequence together with its context. Through Arm-PCR of CDR3 regions and iRepertoire HTBI primers, TCR beta libraries were built. Using its own MiXCR run on the multiplex PCR reads, TCRdb lists one record per CDR3 protein. The data contain 200,000 to 250,000 distinct CDR3 sequences, roughly a fifth of them seen just once; the ten biggest clones take up over 9.5%. This specimen comes from a study of regulatory T cells in long-lasting Graves disease. Time point reported: newly diagnosed GD, antithyroid drugs for less than 3 months. Generation of the TCR library employed RNA extracted from PBMCs. Unmatched junction bases numbered 10, after V lost 4 bases and J lost 6 bases. This CDR3 region has 15 residues. CDR1 is LNHDA and CDR2 is SQIVND in the germline V gene (reference sequence). The same sample was also used in a study of T cells in Graves' hyperthyroidism and ophthalmopathy.

The J gene is TRBJ1-1, the V gene TRBV19; 8 bases are a match to TRBD1. The sequence was obtained from a young woman with Graves disease. The input for sequencing was peripheral blood mononuclear cells (PBMCs), taken at new diagnosis, from a patient treated with antithyroid drugs. The CDR3 protein is CASSNQGALSSEAFF. DNA of the CDR3: TGTGCCAGTAGTAATCAGGGGGCGCTTAGTTCTGAAGCTTTCTTT.